The rows below give T cell receptor beta chains drawn from one sample of a study of blood T cell repertoires in COVID-19. Clones were read by immunoSEQ multiplex PCR, and TCRdb kept only the in-frame ones, dropping some. This table has over 120,000 clones, 88% appearing once. Sequencing input: peripheral blood. All receptors come from a man aged 65-85 years with acute or convalescent COVID-19. The CDR3 runs from the conserved cysteine through the conserved F or W. The D gene is left open where the match is weak. Only some rows state a clone size, as once, few, many or a class for expanded clones.

V gene: TRBV19
clone size: .
J gene: TRBJ1-2
D gene: .
CDR3 protein: CASSDPRGSDYGYTF
CDR3 DNA: TGTGCCAGTAGCGACCCCAGGGGATCGGACTATGGCTACACCTTC

V gene: TRBV5-1
clone size: .
J gene: TRBJ2-2
D gene: TRBD2
CDR3 protein: CASSRTSGVTGELFF
CDR3 DNA: TGCGCCAGCAGCCGGACTAGCGGGGTTACCGGGGAGCTGTTTTTT

V gene: TRBV3-1/TRBV3-2
clone size: .
J gene: TRBJ1-4
D gene: .
CDR3 protein: CASSQGSTRGSNEKLFF
CDR3 DNA: TGTGCCAGCAGCCAAGGGAGTACCCGGGGTTCTAATGAAAAACTGTTTTTT

V gene: TRBV11-2
clone size: once
J gene: TRBJ1-4
D gene: TRBD1
CDR3 protein: CASSLVDRANEKLFF
CDR3 DNA: TGTGCCAGCAGCTTAGTTGACAGGGCTAATGAAAAACTGTTTTTT

V gene: TRBV5-1
clone size: .
J gene: TRBJ1-1
D gene: TRBD1
CDR3 protein: CASSPWDRGNTEAFF
CDR3 DNA: TGCGCCAGCAGCCCGTGGGACAGGGGAAATACTGAAGCTTTCTTT

V gene: TRBV28
clone size: .
J gene: TRBJ1-4
D gene: TRBD1
CDR3 protein: CASKAPDRVYEKLFF
CDR3 DNA: TGTGCCAGCAAAGCCCCGGACAGGGTTTATGAAAAACTGTTTTTT

V gene: TRBV10-3
clone size: .
J gene: TRBJ1-2
D gene: TRBD1
CDR3 protein: CAISETGQGVYGYTF
CDR3 DNA: TGTGCCATCAGTGAGACGGGACAGGGTGTCTATGGCTACACCTTC

V gene: TRBV12-3/TRBV12-4
clone size: .
J gene: TRBJ2-6
D gene: .
CDR3 protein: CASRATGANVLTF
CDR3 DNA: TGTGCCAGCAGAGCTACCGGGGCCAACGTCCTGACTTTC

V gene: TRBV5-1
clone size: .
J gene: TRBJ2-1
D gene: TRBD2
CDR3 protein: CASSPLAGGYNEQFF
CDR3 DNA: TGCGCCAGCAGCCCACTAGCGGGGGGCTACAATGAGCAGTTCTTC

V gene: TRBV7-3
clone size: .
J gene: TRBJ2-1
D gene: TRBD2
CDR3 protein: CASSSTGLGTNEQFF
CDR3 DNA: TGTGCCAGCAGCTCGACGGGACTAGGGACCAATGAGCAGTTCTTC

V gene: TRBV2
clone size: .
J gene: TRBJ2-4
D gene: .
CDR3 protein: CASRLMRGGRAKNIQYF
CDR3 DNA: TGTGCCAGCAGATTGATGAGGGGGGGCCGGGCCAAAAACATTCAGTACTTC

V gene: TRBV28
clone size: .
J gene: TRBJ1-6
D gene: TRBD1
CDR3 protein: CASSPTGGWGSPLHF
CDR3 DNA: TGTGCCAGCAGTCCGACAGGGGGCTGGGGTTCACCCCTCCACTTT

V gene: TRBV9
clone size: .
J gene: TRBJ2-5
D gene: TRBD2
CDR3 protein: CASSVGTSGSIQETQYF
CDR3 DNA: TGTGCCAGCAGCGTTGGGACTAGCGGGAGTATCCAAGAGACCCAGTACTTC

V gene: TRBV19
clone size: .
J gene: TRBJ1-6
D gene: TRBD1
CDR3 protein: CASSSTGTGSSPLHF
CDR3 DNA: TGTGCCAGTAGTTCGACCGGGACAGGATCCTCACCCCTCCACTTT

V gene: TRBV6-5
clone size: once
J gene: TRBJ1-6
D gene: .
CDR3 protein: CASSYSWQGNNSPLHF
CDR3 DNA: TGTGCCAGCAGTTACTCGTGGCAGGGGAATAATTCACCCCTCCACTTT

V gene: TRBV28
clone size: .
J gene: TRBJ2-2
D gene: TRBD2
CDR3 protein: CASSSLAGHTGELFF
CDR3 DNA: TGTGCCAGCAGTTCACTAGCGGGGCACACCGGGGAGCTGTTTTTT

V gene: TRBV6-2/TRBV6-3
clone size: .
J gene: TRBJ1-1
D gene: TRBD1
CDR3 protein: CASSFTGAETEAFF
CDR3 DNA: TGTGCCAGCAGTTTTACAGGGGCCGAGACTGAAGCTTTCTTT

V gene: TRBV27
clone size: .
J gene: TRBJ2-4
D gene: TRBD2
CDR3 protein: CASSLEGLAGTIQYF
CDR3 DNA: TGTGCCAGCAGTCTCGAGGGACTAGCGGGTACCATTCAGTACTTC

V gene: TRBV5-8
clone size: .
J gene: TRBJ2-1
D gene: TRBD2
CDR3 protein: CASSSHYTSGGFDEQFF
CDR3 DNA: TGTGCCAGCAGCTCCCATTACACTAGCGGGGGATTCGATGAGCAGTTCTTC

V gene: TRBV27
clone size: .
J gene: TRBJ1-2
D gene: .
CDR3 protein: CASSDKANYGYTF
CDR3 DNA: TGTGCCAGCAGTGACAAAGCTAACTATGGCTACACCTTC

V gene: TRBV11-2
clone size: .
J gene: TRBJ1-5
D gene: .
CDR3 protein: CASSMLGDQPQHF
CDR3 DNA: TGTGCCAGCAGCATGCTCGGGGATCAGCCCCAGCATTTT

V gene: TRBV28
clone size: .
J gene: TRBJ2-2
D gene: TRBD1
CDR3 protein: CASSPQDRVNTGELFF
CDR3 DNA: TGTGCCAGCAGTCCCCAGGACAGGGTTAACACCGGGGAGCTGTTTTTT

V gene: TRBV29-1
clone size: .
J gene: TRBJ1-2
D gene: .
CDR3 protein: CSAERHTDGYTF
CDR3 DNA: TGCAGCGCCGAGCGCCATACGGATGGCTACACCTTC

V gene: TRBV28
clone size: .
J gene: TRBJ1-1
D gene: .
CDR3 protein: CASGGGFTAFF
CDR3 DNA: TGTGCCAGCGGTGGGGGGTTTACGGCTTTCTTT

V gene: TRBV6-5
clone size: .
J gene: TRBJ2-7
D gene: .
CDR3 protein: CASSPINTYEQYF
CDR3 DNA: TGTGCCAGCAGTCCAATCAACACCTACGAGCAGTACTTC

V gene: TRBV27
clone size: once
J gene: TRBJ2-5
D gene: .
CDR3 protein: CASRTHRGETQYF
CDR3 DNA: TGTGCCAGCAGAACCCATCGGGGGGAGACCCAGTACTTC

V gene: TRBV27
clone size: .
J gene: TRBJ1-6
D gene: .
CDR3 protein: CASSYSDPYNSPLHF
CDR3 DNA: TGTGCCAGCAGTTACAGTGACCCCTATAATTCACCCCTCCACTTT

V gene: TRBV19
clone size: .
J gene: TRBJ2-7
D gene: .
CDR3 protein: CASSIGPTSSYEQYF
CDR3 DNA: TGTGCCAGTAGTATAGGTCCGACAAGCTCCTACGAGCAGTACTTC

V gene: TRBV15
clone size: once
J gene: TRBJ1-5
D gene: TRBD1
CDR3 protein: CATSRALSVQGINQPQHF
CDR3 DNA: TGTGCCACCAGCAGAGCCTTAAGCGTACAGGGGATTAATCAGCCCCAGCATTTT

V gene: TRBV28
clone size: .
J gene: TRBJ2-1
D gene: TRBD2
CDR3 protein: CASFPQLAGTYFF
CDR3 DNA: TGTGCCAGTTTCCCACAACTAGCGGGAACGTATTTCTTC

V gene: TRBV19
clone size: .
J gene: TRBJ2-7
D gene: TRBD1
CDR3 protein: CASSSGGTGSYEQYF
CDR3 DNA: TGTGCCAGTAGTAGTGGAGGGACAGGGTCCTACGAGCAGTACTTC

V gene: TRBV4-2
clone size: .
J gene: TRBJ2-1
D gene: TRBD1
CDR3 protein: CASSHQRDRGSNEQFF
CDR3 DNA: TGTGCCAGCAGCCACCAGAGGGACAGGGGGTCGAATGAGCAGTTCTTC

V gene: TRBV7-9
clone size: .
J gene: TRBJ1-4
D gene: .
CDR3 protein: CASSRTGTTNEKLFF
CDR3 DNA: TGTGCCAGCAGCCGGACCGGGACAACTAATGAAAAACTGTTTTTT

V gene: TRBV11-2
clone size: .
J gene: TRBJ2-1
D gene: TRBD1
CDR3 protein: CASSLRDRFNEQFF
CDR3 DNA: TGTGCCAGCAGCTTGAGGGACAGGTTCAATGAGCAGTTCTTC

V gene: TRBV3-1/TRBV3-2
clone size: .
J gene: TRBJ2-5
D gene: TRBD2
CDR3 protein: CASSRQRGTRKETQYF
CDR3 DNA: TGTGCCAGCAGCCGTCAGCGGGGGACCCGTAAGGAGACCCAGTACTTC

V gene: TRBV7-3
clone size: .
J gene: TRBJ2-2
D gene: TRBD2
CDR3 protein: CASSPNGLGNAGELFF
CDR3 DNA: TGTGCCAGCAGCCCAAATGGACTAGGAAACGCCGGGGAGCTGTTTTTT

V gene: TRBV7-9
clone size: once
J gene: TRBJ1-5
D gene: TRBD1
CDR3 protein: CASSLTGVSNQPQHF
CDR3 DNA: TGTGCCAGCAGCTTGACAGGGGTTAGCAATCAGCCCCAGCATTTT

V gene: TRBV2
clone size: .
J gene: TRBJ2-1
D gene: .
CDR3 protein: CASSLLANNEQFF
CDR3 DNA: TGTGCCAGCAGCCTTCTAGCGAACAATGAGCAGTTCTTC

V gene: TRBV3-1/TRBV3-2
clone size: few
J gene: TRBJ1-3
D gene: .
CDR3 protein: CASSQGTRGGNTIYF
CDR3 DNA: TGTGCCAGCAGCCAAGGGACCCGGGGAGGAAACACCATATATTTT

V gene: TRBV29-1
clone size: .
J gene: TRBJ2-3
D gene: TRBD1
CDR3 protein: CSVVQTGDRPVPDTQYF
CDR3 DNA: TGCAGCGTTGTTCAAACGGGGGACAGGCCCGTTCCAGATACGCAGTATTTT

V gene: TRBV6-5
clone size: .
J gene: TRBJ1-1
D gene: .
CDR3 protein: CASRTLGQNTEAFF
CDR3 DNA: TGTGCCAGCAGGACCTTGGGACAGAACACTGAAGCTTTCTTT

V gene: TRBV4-1
clone size: .
J gene: TRBJ1-4
D gene: .
CDR3 protein: CASSQSRARTNEKLFF
CDR3 DNA: TGCGCCAGCAGCCAATCCAGGGCGAGGACTAATGAAAAACTGTTTTTT

V gene: TRBV25-1
clone size: .
J gene: TRBJ1-1
D gene: TRBD1
CDR3 protein: CASSPGGWTEAFF
CDR3 DNA: TGTGCCAGCAGTCCAGGGGGGTGGACTGAAGCTTTCTTT